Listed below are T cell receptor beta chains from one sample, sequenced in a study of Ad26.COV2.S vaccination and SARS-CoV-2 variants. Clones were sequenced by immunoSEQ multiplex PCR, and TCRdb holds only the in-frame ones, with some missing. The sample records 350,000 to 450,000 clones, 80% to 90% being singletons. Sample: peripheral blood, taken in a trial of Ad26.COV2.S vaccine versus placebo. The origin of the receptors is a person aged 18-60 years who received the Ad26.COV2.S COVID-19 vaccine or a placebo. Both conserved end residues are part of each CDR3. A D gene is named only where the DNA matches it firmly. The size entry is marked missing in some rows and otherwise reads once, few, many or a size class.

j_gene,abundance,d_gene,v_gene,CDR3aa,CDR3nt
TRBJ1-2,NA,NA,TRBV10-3,CAISDWASNYGYTF,TGTGCCATCAGTGACTGGGCCTCTAACTATGGCTACACCTTC
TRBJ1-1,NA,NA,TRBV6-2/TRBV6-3,CASSYSPGMNTEAFF,TGTGCCAGCAGTTACTCGCCAGGGATGAACACTGAAGCTTTCTTT
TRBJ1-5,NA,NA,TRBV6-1,CASSEGWGFGNNQPQHF,TGTGCCAGCAGTGAAGGATGGGGGTTTGGTAACAATCAGCCCCAGCATTTT
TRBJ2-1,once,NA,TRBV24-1,CATSSGGQGGNEQFF,TGTGCCACCTCTAGTGGGGGGCAGGGAGGCAATGAGCAGTTCTTC
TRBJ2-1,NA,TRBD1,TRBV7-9,CASSLDYRQGSPAEQFF,TGTGCCAGCAGCTTAGATTACCGACAGGGGTCACCTGCCGAGCAGTTCTTC
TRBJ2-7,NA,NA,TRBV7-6,CASSLEVRDGAYEQYF,TGTGCCAGCAGCTTAGAGGTCCGGGACGGTGCCTACGAGCAGTACTTC
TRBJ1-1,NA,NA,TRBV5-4,CASSSQGMNTEAFF,TGTGCCAGCAGTTCACAGGGAATGAACACTGAAGCTTTCTTT
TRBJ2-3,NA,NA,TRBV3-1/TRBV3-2,CASSQSSSDTQYF,TGTGCCAGCAGCCAAAGCTCCAGTGATACGCAGTATTTT
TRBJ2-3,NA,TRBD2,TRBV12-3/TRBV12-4,CASTRGGKDTQYF,TGTGCCAGCACACGCGGGGGTAAAGATACGCAGTATTTT
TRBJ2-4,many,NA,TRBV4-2,CASSQVGGDIQYF,TGTGCCAGCAGCCAAGTGGGGGGTGACATTCAGTACTTC
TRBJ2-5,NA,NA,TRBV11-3,CASSLRDRETQYF,TGTGCCAGCAGCCTACGGGACCGTGAGACCCAGTACTTC
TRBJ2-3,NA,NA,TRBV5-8,CASSLRWQEPYTQYF,TGTGCCAGCAGCTTGAGGTGGCAGGAGCCCTATACGCAGTATTTT
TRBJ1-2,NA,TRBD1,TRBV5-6,CASSLFGQGASGYTF,TGTGCCAGCAGCTTGTTTGGACAGGGGGCGAGTGGCTACACCTTC
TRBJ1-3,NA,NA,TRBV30,CAWSVLSSGNTIYF,TGTGCCTGGAGTGTATTGAGCTCTGGAAACACCATATATTTT